This T cell receptor (beta chain) was retrieved from a study of shared clonotypes between healthy human individuals (dated by TCRdb to about 2020). Regarding the research as a whole: The cohort included three men and a couple of women between 18 and 49 years of age. For each donor, CD4 naive and CD4 memory were each run on three plates, CD8 naive on two plates, and CD8 memory on one plate. The study deeply sequenced blood TCR repertoires of five healthy adults to estimate repertoire size and the extent of clonotype sharing between individuals. Libraries were prepared and TCR repertoires were sequenced by different laboratories using diverse techniques, in order to increase sequencing depth and limit assay-specific biases. Each donor's leukapheresis produced roughly between about 0.8 and 8.9 billion PBMCs.

General conclusions and limits of the study: Roughly 5% of naive CD4, 3.5% of naive CD8, about 2.4% of memory CD4, and roughly 0.4% of memory CD8 clonotypes were shared across a few donors. Incomplete sequencing was indicated by rarefaction of sorted-subset datasets, despite the large sequencing depth. Because the study included only a small number of donors, the genetic and exposure-history diversity represented was limited. Higher generation probabilities were observed for clonotypes shared by all four sorted-subset donors than for non-shared clonotypes. Pairwise subsampling led to the expectation that sequencing depth would affect the degree of clonotype sharing among donors. Naive subsets generally had larger estimated clonotype richness than memory subsets did. Only blood was sampled, and tissue TCR repertoires likely differ from those in blood.

CD8 naive samples consisted of CD45RO-negative cells that were positively selected for CCR7, yielding a CD45RA+CCR7+ population without TemRA cells. The donors were healthy, HIV-negative adults with no recently reported acute infections or vaccinations. All donors were Caucasian adults living in Nashville, Tennessee, USA. After blood collection by leukapheresis, PBMCs were isolated using Ficoll-Histopaque density gradient centrifugation and then cryopreserved in the vapor phase of liquid nitrogen. Purity and quantity of every magnetically sorted T cell population were checked by analytical flow cytometry. Genomic DNA was isolated from each sorted fraction and quantified by UV absorbance on a Nanodrop 2000c. As for this clone: Its antigen remains unidentified. Base qualities are not recorded, but no much larger clone differs from it by a single base.

Using the deep immunoSEQ assay, TCR CDR3 regions were amplified from genomic DNA by multiplex PCR. Extracted genomic DNA from each cell subset was distributed evenly across all wells of several immunoSEQ 96-well plates, and each plate was treated as a replicate. For sorted subsets, about 200 ng genomic DNA, equal to 30,000 or so T cell genomes, was loaded into each replicate PCR. Purified libraries were quantified with a Qubit 3.0 fluorometer, sized on a Bioanalyzer 2100, and re-quantified with the KAPA Library Quantification kit. A separate single-read 150-cycle Illumina NextSeq 550 flow cell was used to sequence each immunoSEQ 96-well plate. Per the original workflow: Because only junctional sequences without quality scores were contained in the immunoSEQ output, filtering matching that applied to full-length reads could not be performed. Sequences were annotated with PyIR, a Python wrapper for IgBLAST v1.9, and V/J genes and CDR3 were assigned using IMGT germline references. Any read was removed if the V/J assignment was weak (E-value above 1e-6), the CDR3 was missing, or the read contained stop codons, out-of-frame junctions, or ambiguous translated residues. A V3J clonotype was defined by an identical inferred V gene, J gene, and CDR3 amino acid sequence. The percentage overlap between two repertoires was calculated by dividing the number of shared unique clonotypes by the size of the smaller repertoire. Repertoire richness was assessed with RTK rarefaction, the Chao1 estimator, and Recon v2.1 estimates of unobserved clonotypes. OLGA was used to compute generation probabilities for all TCRbeta clonotypes that the gDNA method yielded from several donors. The immuneACCESS repertoire file appears here via TCRdb, limited to in-frame rearrangements. These files lack a portion of the clones; in checked studies, under half of the deficit traces to unresolved V genes, and the cause of the others is not known. V, J and clone size are taken as reported in that table, and D and trimming were inferred from the DNA itself. This sample holds about 2.1 million clones; about 93% were observed only once. The ten largest clones represent around 1.8% of the sample.

The trim is 5 bases for V and 5 bases for J, with a gap of 12 bases between the germline ends. The germline V gene (reference sequence) provides CDR1 SEHNR and CDR2 FQNEAQ. There are 13 amino acids in the CDR3, from cysteine to phenylalanine inclusive. The DNA shown is the 39-base CDR3, in frame from base 1. The sample comprised naive CD8+ T cells from PBMCs. The cell subset or site tag for this specimen amounts to: CD45RA+CCR7+. This TCR came from a man aged 18 to 35 in good health. Some clones in this sample may be carry-over from other donors' samples. In this chain, TRBV7-9 is recombined with TRBJ2-5, with the D gene uncertain. CDR3 region: CASSISRVETQYF. Here is the DNA: TGTGCCAGCAGCATAAGTAGGGTGGAGACCCAGTACTTC.